These 29 T cell receptor beta chains originate from one sample sequenced in a study of HIV-infected children after antiretroviral therapy interruption. The sample's treatment: PENTA 11 planned treatment interruption arm or continuous ART arm. RNA-based 3' RACE libraries used unique molecular identifiers. One entry per CDR3 protein results from TCRdb running MiXCR on the 3' RACE reads. The sample comprises more than 35,000 distinct CDR3 sequences, over 6.5% of which are singletons, and more than 0.95% rests with the top ten. The sequences come from CD45RA+ CD4+ T cells from PBMCs, pooled from several time points, collected from a donor given antiretroviral therapy, either interrupted or continuous. As to subset: naive CD4+ CD45RA+ CD45RO- T cells. These receptors originate from a pool of human donors with HIV.

This clonotype was recorded many times. The rearrangement joins TRBV5-5 to TRBJ2-7; no firm D call. V gave up 4 bases and J gave up 3 bases, with 14 bases separating them. Per the germline V gene, CDR1 is SGHKS and CDR2 is YYEKEE (reference sequence). The CDR3 consists of 14 residues. CDR3 sequence: CASSPDPNGYEQYF. The CDR3 nucleotides are TGTGCCAGCAGCCCCGACCCCAATGGCTACGAGCAGTACTTC. The full variable domain, completed using reference TRBV5-5 and TRBJ2-7, is DAGVTQSPTHLIKTRGQQVTLRCSPISGHKSVSWYQQVLGQGPQFIFQYYEKEERGRGNFPDRFSARQFPNYSSELNVNALLLGDSALYLCASSPDPNGYEQYFGPGTRLTVT.

This clonotype was observed at least ten times. The chain uses TRBV28 and TRBJ1-2, with D tentatively TRBD1 (6 bases). The CDR3 has 13 residues. Looked up from germline, CDR1 is MDHEN and CDR2 is SYDVKM. The ends were cut back, 3 bases at V and 2 bases at J, with 7 bases in the middle. The CDR3 DNA reads TGTGCCAGCAGTTTCGGACAGAACTATGGCTACACCTTC. Translation gives CASSFGQNYGYTF.

This clonotype was counted at least ten times. This chain links TRBV3-1 with TRBJ2-7; 8 bases agree with TRBD2. CDR3 length: 16 amino acids. CDR1 LGHDT and CDR2 YNNKEL come from the germline V gene (reference sequence). After removal of 0 bases from V and 7 bases from J, the junction contained 11 bases not matched to a gene. DNA of the CDR3: TGTGCCAGCAGCCAAGATGTGCTAGCGGGCTTGGGGGAGCAGTACTTC. Translated: CASSQDVLAGLGEQYF.

This clonotype was detected ten times or more. The V gene is TRBV10-3, the J gene TRBJ2-5; D possibly uses TRBD1 or TRBD2 (5 bases each). The germline V and J ends were trimmed by 4 bases and 3 bases, with 18 bases remaining between them. Germline V gene lookup returns CDR1 ENHRY and CDR2 SYGVKD. The CDR3 loop spans 16 amino acids. The DNA of the CDR3 is TGTGCCATCAGTGCAACCCCACTTCTGGGGGAAGAGACCCAGTACTTC. Translating gives CAISATPLLGEETQYF.

V and J are TRBV30 and TRBJ2-1, with 9 bases aligning to TRBD1. The CDR3 has 16 residues. V gave up 2 bases and J gave up 9 bases; unmatched junction bases: 14. Germline-derived CDR1 and CDR2 are GTSNPN and SVGIG (reference sequence). The CDR3 DNA follows: TGTGCCTGGAGTCCTCTGACAGGGGGGAACTATGCTGAGCAGTTCTTC. It is translated as CAWSPLTGGNYAEQFF. Complete variable domain (other parts from reference TRBV30 and TRBJ2-1): SQTIHQWPATLVQPVGSPLSLECTVEGTSNPNLYWYRQAAGRGLQLLFYSVGIGQISSEVPQNLSASRPQDRQFILSSKKLLLSDSGFYLCAWSPLTGGNYAEQFFGPGTRLTVL.

This clonotype was seen at least ten times. The chain links TRBV12-3 or TRBV12-4 to TRBJ1-1; no firm D call. CDR3 length: 11 residues. V lost 1 base, J lost 7 bases, and 4 bases lay in between. The CDR3, as DNA: TGTGCCAGCAGTTTAGGCTTTGAAGCTTTCTTT. This gives the protein CASSLGFEAFF.

This clonotype showed up many times. CDR3 in DNA: TGTGCCAGCAGCCTTAGTCAGGGGGCGACTGAAGCTTTCTTT. It codes for CASSLSQGATEAFF. The V and J genes are TRBV11-3 and TRBJ1-1; 8 bases line up with TRBD1. Germline CDR1 is SGHNT and CDR2 is YENEEA. The CDR3 contains 14 residues. Germline trimming cut 5 bases from V and 5 bases from J; bases unmatched to any gene: 7.

This clonotype was detected ten times or more. The chain recombines TRBV3-1 with TRBJ2-7, with 7 bases aligning to TRBD2. The germline V gene encodes CDR1 LGHDT and CDR2 YNNKEL (reference sequence). The CDR3 has 13 residues. J lost 4 bases, V lost 4 bases, and 4 bases had no gene match. CDR3 nucleotide sequence: TGTGCCAGCAGCCCCCGCGGGGGTTACGAGCAGTACTTC. As protein: CASSPRGGYEQYF.

This clonotype has just a few counts. The chain is built from TRBV11-3 and TRBJ2-4, with D possibly being TRBD2 (5 bases). This CDR3 region has 15 residues. Per germline, CDR1 SGHNT and CDR2 YENEEA. Trimming shortened V by 1 base and J by 3 bases, and 10 bases separated the two germline ends. The CDR3 reads CASSLGRERKNIQYF. For the CDR3, the DNA is TGTGCCAGCAGCTTAGGCCGGGAACGCAAAAACATTCAGTACTTC. Full variable domain (remainder filled in from reference TRBV11-3 and TRBJ2-4): EAGVVQSPRYKIIEKKQPVAFWCNPISGHNTLYWYLQNLGQGPELLIRYENEEAVDDSQLPKDRFSAERLKGVDSTLKIQPAELGDSAVYLCASSLGRERKNIQYFGAGTRLSVL.

This clonotype showed up many times. V and J are TRBV21-1 and TRBJ2-6; the D call of TRBD2 is as the table states it, not checked on the DNA. TRBV21-1 is recorded as a pseudogene. The CDR3 has 21 amino acids. The DNA of the CDR3 is TGTGCCAGCAGCGCGTCTATCTGGAGGGCTAGCGTATACTCTGGGGCCAACGTCCTGACTTTC. Translation gives CASSASIWRASVYSGANVLTF.

The sample holds many counts of this clonotype. Mismatch with germline at one junction end may stem from a read error. The V and J genes are TRBV19 and TRBJ1-4, with TRBD1 matching over 9 bases. Germline CDR1 reads LNHDA; CDR2 reads SQIVND (reference sequence). The CDR3 loop spans 13 amino acids. DNA of the CDR3: TGTGCCAGCCGGGACAGGGAAAACGAAAGATTATTTTTC. It yields the protein CASRDRENERLFF.

Only a few counts were recorded for this clonotype. CDR3: CASSLKIWTGGTGELFF. The CDR3 nucleotides are TGTGCCAGCAGCTTGAAAATTTGGACAGGGGGGACCGGGGAGCTGTTTTTT. This sequence joins TRBV5-6 and TRBJ2-2, with 10 nucleotides matching TRBD1. The CDR3 extends over 17 amino acids. J was trimmed by 5 bases and V by 1 base; bases with no gene match: 8. Per germline, CDR1 SGHDT and CDR2 YYEEEE.

The chain joins TRBV27 to TRBJ2-5; weak D call: TRBD2 (5 bases). CDR3 length: 13 amino acids. The V end was cut by 4 bases, the J end by 5 bases, with 11 bases between. The germline gives CDR1 MNHEY, CDR2 SMNVEV (reference sequence). The CDR3 sequence is CASSWRGMETQYF. CDR3 coding DNA: TGTGCCAGCAGTTGGAGAGGGATGGAGACCCAGTACTTC.

This clonotype was found many times. The genes are TRBV2 and TRBJ2-1, with 7 bases identical to TRBD2. V lost 2 bases and J lost 6; bases outside the gene matches: 10. Germline V gives CDR1 SNHLY, CDR2 FYNNEI. The CDR3 contains 16 residues. The CDR3 DNA is TGTGCCAGCAGTGAAATGTTGCGGGAGTCCGTCAATGAGCAGTTCTTC. It specifies CASSEMLRESVNEQFF.

This clonotype was picked up a small number of times. The rearrangement uses TRBV29-1 and TRBJ2-7; no firm D call. Trimming took off 3 bases at V and 3 bases at J, with 9 bases between the two ends. The CDR3 covers 12 residues. Germline V gene lookup returns CDR1 SQVTM and CDR2 ANQGSEA. CDR3 protein: CSVEYGNYEQYF. Here the CDR3 DNA reads TGCAGCGTTGAGTACGGAAACTACGAGCAGTACTTC.

This clonotype was counted only a few times. This sequence joins TRBV3-1 and TRBJ2-5; 7 bases line up with TRBD1. After removal of 4 bases from V and 4 bases from J, the junction contained 3 bases not matched to a gene. This CDR3 is 13 amino acids long. From germline, CDR1 is LGHDT and CDR2 YNNKEL (reference sequence). The CDR3 sequence is CASSPRGRETQYF. CDR3 sequence (DNA): TGTGCCAGCAGCCCGAGGGGGCGAGAGACCCAGTACTTC.

This clonotype has ten or more counts. The genes are TRBV5-1 and TRBJ2-3; the match to TRBD2 covers 7 bases. The length of the CDR3 is 14 residues. The V segment lost 4 bases and the J segment 1 base; nucleotides outside the gene matches: 3. CDR1 and CDR2 (germline): SGHRS, YFSETQ. CDR3 protein: CASSRAGRTDTQYF. CDR3 coding DNA: TGCGCCAGCAGCCGAGCGGGGCGCACAGATACGCAGTATTTT.

The table lists this clonotype with many counts. The chain has TRBV27 and TRBJ2-7, with TRBD2 matching 7 bases. CDR3 length equals 17 residues. The germline CDR1 and CDR2 sequences are MNHEY and SMNVEV (reference sequence). The ends lost 5 bases at V and 0 bases at J; junction bases unmatched: 13. The CDR3 is CASSRTLGGGSSYEQYF. CDR3 nucleotides: TGTGCCAGCAGTCGCACCCTTGGGGGGGGATCCTCCTACGAGCAGTACTTC.

There are many counts of this clonotype. A read error may produce the germline difference seen at one junction end. The chain employs TRBV7-7 and TRBJ2-1; 13 bases are shared with TRBD2. The CDR3 covers 17 residues. The V gene's germline CDR1 is SSHAT and CDR2 FNYEAQ (reference sequence). The DNA of the CDR3 is TGTGCTAGCAGCCAAGGGACTAGCGGGACAGTAGACAATGAGCAGTTCTTC. Protein product: CASSQGTSGTVDNEQFF.

This clonotype was seen at least ten times. This chain links TRBV6-5 with TRBJ2-7; 12 positions match TRBD1. Germline V lookup: CDR1 MNHEY, CDR2 SVGAGI. V was pared by 6 bases and J by 4 bases, with 4 bases of the junction left unmatched. CDR3 size: 14 residues. The CDR3 DNA sequence: TGTGCCAGCAGACCGGGACAGGGGGCTTACGAGCAGTACTTC. Protein: CASRPGQGAYEQYF.

This clonotype was seen at least ten times. The chain recombines TRBV7-2 with TRBJ2-7; 8 bases fit TRBD2. Germline loops: CDR1 SGHTA, CDR2 FQGNSA. V lost 4 bases and J lost 5; bases outside the gene matches: 10. This CDR3 contains 15 residues. As DNA, the CDR3 is TGTGCCAGCAGCTCGAGAAGCGGGAGTTCCCACGAGCAGTACTTC. This sequence encodes CASSSRSGSSHEQYF.

This clonotype appeared many times. The chain employs TRBV12-3 or TRBV12-4 and TRBJ2-7; TRBD2 matches at 7 bases. With 3 bases clipped from V and 1 base from J, the junction kept 3 bases outside the gene matches. CDR3 length equals 14 residues. The CDR3 nucleotides are TGTGCCAGCAGTTTTCCGGGGGGATCCTACGAGCAGTACTTC. Its translation is CASSFPGGSYEQYF.

This clonotype was picked up many times. This sequence joins TRBV12-3 or TRBV12-4 and TRBJ2-1; 8 bases map to TRBD2. J was trimmed by 4 bases and V by 9 bases; bases with no gene match: 8. CDR3 length equals 14 residues. CDR3 amino acids: CASGSGGEYNEQFF. The CDR3 bases are TGTGCCAGTGGATCGGGGGGGGAATACAATGAGCAGTTCTTC.

This clonotype was observed at least ten times. The chain joins TRBV29-1 to TRBJ2-1, with 7 positions matching TRBD2. The ends lost 2 bases at V and 7 bases at J; junction bases unmatched: 14. Looked up from germline, CDR1 is SQVTM and CDR2 is ANQGSEA. There are 16 residues in the CDR3. The CDR3: CSVERLLGLAANEQFF. DNA of the CDR3: TGCAGCGTTGAACGGTTGTTGGGTCTAGCGGCAAATGAGCAGTTCTTC.

This sequence joins TRBV30 and TRBJ1-1; D is ambiguous. This CDR3 has 11 amino acids. Germline V gives CDR1 GTSNPN, CDR2 SVGIG (reference sequence). V was shortened by 8 bases and J by 5 bases, with 12 bases between the two germline ends. CDR3 DNA sequence: TGTGCCAGCCGTGGGGAGACTGAAGCTTTCTTT. It specifies CASRGETEAFF. Supplemented by reference TRBV30 and TRBJ1-1, the full variable domain reads SQTIHQWPATLVQPVGSPLSLECTVEGTSNPNLYWYRQAAGRGLQLLFYSVGIGQISSEVPQNLSASRPQDRQFILSSKKLLLSDSGFYLCASRGETEAFFGQGTRLTVV.

This chain connects TRBV7-2 to TRBJ2-7; the match to TRBD2 covers 7 bases. Trimming at V came to 2 bases and at J to 6 bases, leaving 1 base not matched to a gene. The CDR3 sequence is 12 residues long. The germline V gene has CDR1 SGHTA and CDR2 FQGNSA. The CDR3 bases are TGTGCCAGCAGCTTAACTAGCGCCGAGCAGTACTTC. Amino acid sequence: CASSLTSAEQYF. Full variable domain (rest looked up from reference TRBV7-2 and TRBJ2-7): GAGVSQSPSNKVTEKGKDVELRCDPISGHTALYWYRQSLGQGLEFLIYFQGNSAPDKSGLPSDRFSAERTGGSVSTLTIQRTQQEDSAVYLCASSLTSAEQYFGPGTRLTVT.

This clonotype has a count of ten or more. This sequence joins TRBV2 and TRBJ2-1, with TRBD2 matching over 11 bases. With 6 bases clipped from V and 3 bases from J, the junction kept 4 bases outside the gene matches. CDR3 length equals 15 residues. Germline CDR1 reads SNHLY; CDR2 reads FYNNEI. The CDR3 DNA sequence: TGTGCCAGCAGGGAACTAGCGGGGGACTACAATGAGCAGTTCTTC. This translates into CASRELAGDYNEQFF. Full variable domain (missing parts from reference TRBV2 and TRBJ2-1): EPEVTQTPSHQVTQMGQEVILRCVPISNHLYFYWYRQILGQKVEFLVSFYNNEISEKSEIFDDQFSVERPDGSNFTLKIRSTKLEDSAMYFCASRELAGDYNEQFFGPGTRLTVL.

There are many counts of this clonotype. The chain has TRBV30 and TRBJ2-7; no firm D call. CDR1 is GTSNPN and CDR2 is SVGIG in the germline V gene (reference sequence). This CDR3 has 13 residues. The germline V and J ends were trimmed by 0 bases and 4 bases, with 10 bases remaining between them. DNA for the CDR3: TGTGCCTGGAGTGTACGGGCAGTTTACGAGCAGTACTTC. Its translation: CAWSVRAVYEQYF.

The sample holds many counts of this clonotype. The gene calls are TRBV4-1 and TRBJ2-1; no firm D call. With 1 base removed from V and 5 bases from J, the gap between germline ends came to 9 bases. Germline-derived CDR1 and CDR2 are MGHRA and YSYEKL. This CDR3 contains 14 residues. The CDR3 bases are TGCGCCAGCAGCCAAGGTTTTAGAGACAATGAGCAGTTCTTC. This sequence encodes CASSQGFRDNEQFF.